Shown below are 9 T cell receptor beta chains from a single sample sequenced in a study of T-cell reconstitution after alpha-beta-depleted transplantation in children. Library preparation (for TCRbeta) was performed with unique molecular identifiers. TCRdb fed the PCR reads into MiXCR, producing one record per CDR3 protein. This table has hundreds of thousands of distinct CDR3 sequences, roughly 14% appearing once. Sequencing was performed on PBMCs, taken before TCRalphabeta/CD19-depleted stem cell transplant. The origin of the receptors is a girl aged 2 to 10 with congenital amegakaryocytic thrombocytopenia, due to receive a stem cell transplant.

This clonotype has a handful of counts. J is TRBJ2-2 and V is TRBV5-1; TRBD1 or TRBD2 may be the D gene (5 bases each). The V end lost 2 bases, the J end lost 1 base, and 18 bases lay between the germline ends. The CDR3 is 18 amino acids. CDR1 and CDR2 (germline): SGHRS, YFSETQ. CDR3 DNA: TGCGCCAGCAGCTTAAGACCCTCGGGACGAAGGAACACCGGGGAGCTGTTTTTT. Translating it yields CASSLRPSGRRNTGELFF. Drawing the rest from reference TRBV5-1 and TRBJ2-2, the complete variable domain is KAGVTQTPRYLIKTRGQQVTLSCSPISGHRSVSWYQQTPGQGLQFLFEYFSETQRNKGNFPGRFSGRQFSNSRSEMNVSTLELGDSALYLCASSLRPSGRRNTGELFFGEGSRLTVL.

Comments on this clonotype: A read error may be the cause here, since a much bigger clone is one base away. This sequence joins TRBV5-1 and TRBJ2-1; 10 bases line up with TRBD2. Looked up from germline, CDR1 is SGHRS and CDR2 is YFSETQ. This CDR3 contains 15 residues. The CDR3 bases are TGCGCCAGCAGCTTGTTCACTAGCGGGAACAATGAGCAGTCCTTC. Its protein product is CASSLFTSGNNEQSF. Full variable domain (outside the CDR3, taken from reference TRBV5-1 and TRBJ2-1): KAGVTQTPRYLIKTRGQQVTLSCSPISGHRSVSWYQQTPGQGLQFLFEYFSETQRNKGNFPGRFSGRQFSNSRSEMNVSTLELGDSALYLCASSLFTSGNNEQSFGPGTRLTVL.

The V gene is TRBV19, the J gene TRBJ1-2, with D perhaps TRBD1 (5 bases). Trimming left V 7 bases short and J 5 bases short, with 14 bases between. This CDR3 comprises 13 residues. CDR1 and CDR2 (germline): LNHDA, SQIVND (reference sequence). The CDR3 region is CASTEGGDYGYTF. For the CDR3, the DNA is TGTGCCAGTACCGAAGGAGGGGATTATGGCTACACCTTC.

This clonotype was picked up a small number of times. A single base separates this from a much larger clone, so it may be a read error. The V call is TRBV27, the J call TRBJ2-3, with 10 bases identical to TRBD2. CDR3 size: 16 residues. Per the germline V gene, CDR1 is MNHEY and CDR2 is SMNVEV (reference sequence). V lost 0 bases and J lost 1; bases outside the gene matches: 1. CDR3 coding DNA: TGTGCCAGCAGTTTATCCGGGACTAGCGGCACAGATACGCAGTATTTT. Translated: CASSLSGTSGTDTQYF.

The CDR3 DNA follows: TGCAGTGCTGCGGGGACTGAGCAGTTCTTC. This translates into CSAAGTEQFF. V gene TRBV20-1 combines with J gene TRBJ2-1; a weak D match, TRBD2 (6 bases). Trimming took off 5 bases at V and 9 bases at J, with 8 bases between the two ends. The CDR3 sequence is 10 residues long. CDR1 is DFQATT, CDR2 SNEGSKA, per germline (reference sequence).

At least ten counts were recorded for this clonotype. The CDR3 DNA is TGTGCCAGCAGTCCCGACCAGGTACCGGGAGCTTTCTTT. Amino acids: CASSPDQVPGAFF. The V and J genes are TRBV12-3 or TRBV12-4 and TRBJ1-1; D is ambiguous. This CDR3 is 13 amino acids long. The V end lost 5 bases, the J end lost 10 bases, and 17 bases lay between the germline ends.

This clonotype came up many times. CDR3 region: CASSLGPRVNEQYF. CDR3 DNA sequence: TGTGCCAGCAGTTTAGGCCCCAGGGTCAATGAGCAGTACTTC. V and J are TRBV12-3 or TRBV12-4 and TRBJ2-7, with D possibly being TRBD1 (5 bases). CDR3 length: 14 residues. V was shortened by 1 base and J by 7 bases, with 14 bases between the two germline ends.

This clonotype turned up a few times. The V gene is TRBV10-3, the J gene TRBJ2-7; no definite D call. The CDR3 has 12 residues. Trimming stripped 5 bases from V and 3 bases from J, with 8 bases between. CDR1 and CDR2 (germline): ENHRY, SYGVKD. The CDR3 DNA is TGTGCCATCAGTCCCTTGGGCTACGAGCAGTACTTC. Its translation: CAISPLGYEQYF.

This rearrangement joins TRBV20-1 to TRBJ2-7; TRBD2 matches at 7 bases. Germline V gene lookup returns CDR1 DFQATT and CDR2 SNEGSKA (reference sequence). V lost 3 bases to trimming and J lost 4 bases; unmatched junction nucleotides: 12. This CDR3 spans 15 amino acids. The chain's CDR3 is CSARPLARGFYEQYF. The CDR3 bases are TGCAGTGCTAGGCCACTAGCGCGGGGCTTTTACGAGCAGTACTTC.